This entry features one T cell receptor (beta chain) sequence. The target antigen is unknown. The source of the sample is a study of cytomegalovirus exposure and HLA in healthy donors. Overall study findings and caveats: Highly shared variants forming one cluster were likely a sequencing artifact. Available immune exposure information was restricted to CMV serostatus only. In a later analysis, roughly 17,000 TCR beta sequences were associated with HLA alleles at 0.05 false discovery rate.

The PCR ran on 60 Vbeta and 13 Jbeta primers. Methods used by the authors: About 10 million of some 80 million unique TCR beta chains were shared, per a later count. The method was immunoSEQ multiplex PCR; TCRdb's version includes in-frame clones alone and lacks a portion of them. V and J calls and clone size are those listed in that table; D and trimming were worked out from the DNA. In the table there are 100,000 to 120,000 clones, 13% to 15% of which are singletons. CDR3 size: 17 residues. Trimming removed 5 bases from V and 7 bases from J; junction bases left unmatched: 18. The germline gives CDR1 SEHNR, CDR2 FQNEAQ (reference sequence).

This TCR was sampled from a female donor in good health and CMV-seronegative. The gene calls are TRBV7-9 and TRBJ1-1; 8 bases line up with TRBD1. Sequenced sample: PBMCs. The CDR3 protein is CASSAWAGGARTIEAFF. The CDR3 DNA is TGTGCCAGCAGCGCCTGGGCAGGGGGCGCGCGTACCATTGAAGCTTTCTTT.